The 12 T cell receptor beta chains below come from one sample, sequenced in a study of human T cells and chemical hapten exposure. A single record per CDR3 protein comes from TCRdb applying MiXCR to the RACE reads. This table has about 190,000 distinct CDR3 sequences, under 25% appearing once. As for time point: patch test 3, about 24 weeks after DPC sensitization. Treatment noted: therapeutic diphenylcyclopropenone sensitization with weekly scalp DPC. Sequences were derived from whole blood, sampled in connection with sensitization to the hapten diphenylcyclopropenone (DPC). Receptors originate from a woman in her thirties or forties with alopecia areata. Some clones in this sample may be carry-over from other donors' samples.

The table lists this clonotype with a few counts. J is TRBJ2-5 and V is TRBV6-5; no clear D gene. The CDR3 has 13 amino acids. From germline, CDR1 is MNHEY and CDR2 SVGAGI. V gave up 4 bases and J gave up 5 bases, with 11 bases separating them. In DNA, the CDR3 is TGTGCCAGCAGTTCCACACCCGGGGAGACCCAGTACTTC. As protein: CASSSTPGETQYF.

This clonotype has only a few counts. This CDR3 reads CASSQLAGFKFF. The CDR3 DNA is TGTGCCAGCAGCCAACTAGCGGGATTTAAGTTCTTC. The V gene is TRBV12-3 or TRBV12-4, the J gene TRBJ2-1; 10 bases agree with TRBD2. Trimming at V came to 6 bases and at J to 14 bases, leaving 7 bases not matched to a gene. This CDR3 spans 12 amino acids.

This clonotype was recorded a few times. J is TRBJ2-7 and V is TRBV27; TRBD2 is a possible D gene (6 bases). Germline CDR1 and CDR2: MNHEY and SMNVEV (reference sequence). This CDR3 has 15 residues. V was trimmed by 4 bases and J by 2 bases, leaving 15 bases between them. CDR3 protein: CASSSPKRAAYEQYF. For the CDR3, the DNA is TGTGCCAGCAGTTCCCCAAAGCGGGCCGCCTACGAGCAGTACTTC.

This clonotype has a count of ten or more. V gene TRBV2 combines with J gene TRBJ2-7, with D perhaps matching TRBD2 (5 bases). Germline V gives CDR1 SNHLY, CDR2 FYNNEI. Trimming shortened V by 6 bases and J by 4 bases, and 10 bases separated the two germline ends. The CDR3 sequence is 12 residues long. The CDR3 DNA follows: TGTGCCAGCAGCGAGGGTCCTTACGAGCAGTACTTC. Protein product: CASSEGPYEQYF.

This clonotype was recorded a few times. V gene TRBV20-1 combines with J gene TRBJ2-3, with unresolved D. The CDR3 spans 13 residues. CDR1 and CDR2 from the germline V gene are DFQATT and SNEGSKA (reference sequence). The CDR3 protein is CSSKLGSTDTQYF. The DNA for the CDR3 is TGCAGCTCAAAGCTCGGTAGCACAGATACGCAGTATTTT.

The chain has TRBV5-6 and TRBJ2-1; D remains unclear. Per germline, CDR1 SGHDT and CDR2 YYEEEE. V shed 7 bases and J shed 7 bases, with 15 bases lying between them. The CDR3 loop spans 13 amino acids. The CDR3 sequence is CASCDTPWNEQFF. DNA of the CDR3: TGTGCCAGCTGTGACACCCCGTGGAATGAGCAGTTCTTC.

This clonotype was found a few times. The V call is TRBV18, the J call TRBJ2-1; 9 bases are a match to TRBD1. CDR1 and CDR2 from the germline V gene are KGHSH and LQKENI. This CDR3 is 14 amino acids long. With V trimmed by 2 bases and J by 7 bases, 3 bases remained unmatched. CDR3 bases: TGTGCCAGCTCACCAGGACAGGGGCTTAATGAGCAGTTCTTC. Translated: CASSPGQGLNEQFF.

The rearrangement joins TRBV7-2 to TRBJ2-7, with 14 bases lining up with TRBD2. From germline, CDR1 is SGHTA and CDR2 FQGNSA. Trimming at V came to 4 bases and at J to 2 bases, leaving 7 bases not matched to a gene. This CDR3 is 17 amino acids long. The DNA for the CDR3 is TGTGCCAGCAGCTCCGGACTAGCGGGAGGTTCTGCCTACGAGCAGTACTTC. Translation gives CASSSGLAGGSAYEQYF.

This chain joins TRBV5-1 and TRBJ1-5; D perhaps matches TRBD1 (6 bases). The CDR3 spans 17 residues. Trimming stripped 0 bases from V and 9 bases from J, with 22 bases between. Germline V gene sequence: CDR1 SGHRS, CDR2 YFSETQ. The CDR3 region has the DNA TGCGCCAGCAGCTTGGGCCGGGACACTGATATTAGTTCGCCCCAGCATTTT. Encoded protein: CASSLGRDTDISSPQHF.

The chain uses TRBV4-2 and TRBJ1-2; D is possibly TRBD1 (5 bases). Trimming removed 0 bases at V and 8 bases at J, with 13 bases between. Germline V lookup: CDR1 LGHNA, CDR2 YNFKEQ. This CDR3 contains 14 residues. CDR3 bases: TGTGCCAGCAGCCAAGATCAGGGAGGAGCCGGCTACACCTTC. It codes for CASSQDQGGAGYTF.

This clonotype appeared a few times. This chain links TRBV7-2 with TRBJ1-2; TRBD1 matches 8 bases. This CDR3 has 13 amino acids. Germline V lookup: CDR1 SGHTA, CDR2 FQGNSA. The V segment lost 4 bases and the J segment 6 bases; nucleotides outside the gene matches: 4. CDR3 loop: CASSSGQGNGYTF. DNA of the CDR3: TGTGCCAGCAGCTCTGGACAGGGAAATGGCTACACCTTC.

The rearrangement links TRBV20-1 to TRBJ2-2; no firm D call. CDR1 and CDR2 from the germline V gene are DFQATT and SNEGSKA (reference sequence). Trimming pared 6 bases from V and 4 bases from J, leaving 12 bases between. There are 13 residues in the CDR3. The CDR3 loop is CSAQDPTTGELFF. In nucleotides, the CDR3 is TGCAGTGCGCAGGACCCGACCACCGGGGAGCTGTTTTTT.